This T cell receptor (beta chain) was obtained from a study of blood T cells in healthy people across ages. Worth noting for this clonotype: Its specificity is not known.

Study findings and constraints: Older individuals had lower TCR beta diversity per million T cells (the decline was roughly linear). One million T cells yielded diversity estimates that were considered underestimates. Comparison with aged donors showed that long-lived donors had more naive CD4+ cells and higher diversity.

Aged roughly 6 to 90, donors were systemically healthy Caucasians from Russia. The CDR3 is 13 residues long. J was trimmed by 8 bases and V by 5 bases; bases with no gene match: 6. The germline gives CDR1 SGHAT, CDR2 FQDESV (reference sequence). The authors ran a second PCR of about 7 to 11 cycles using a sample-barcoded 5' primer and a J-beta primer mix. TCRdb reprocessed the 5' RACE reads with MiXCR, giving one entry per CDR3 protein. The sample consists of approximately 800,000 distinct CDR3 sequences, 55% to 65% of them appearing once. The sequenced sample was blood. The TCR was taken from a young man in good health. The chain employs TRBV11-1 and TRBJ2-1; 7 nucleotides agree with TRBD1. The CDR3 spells CASSTQGRDEQFF. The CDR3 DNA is TGTGCCAGCAGCACACAGGGGCGGGATGAGCAGTTCTTC.